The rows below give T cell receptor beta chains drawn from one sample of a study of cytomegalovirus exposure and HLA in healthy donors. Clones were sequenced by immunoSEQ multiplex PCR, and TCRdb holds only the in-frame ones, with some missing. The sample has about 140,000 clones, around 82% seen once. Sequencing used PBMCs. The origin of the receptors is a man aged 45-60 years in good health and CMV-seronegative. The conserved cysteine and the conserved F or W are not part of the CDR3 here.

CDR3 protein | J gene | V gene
AWSPRYNSPLH | TRBJ1-6 | TRBV30
ASSIAENTGELF | TRBJ2-2 | TRBV19
ASSLEGEGDTQY | TRBJ2-3 | TRBV5-1
ASRETSGQETQY | TRBJ2-5 | TRBV2
ASSTGQGYNEQF | TRBJ2-1 | TRBV5-5
ASSLYRQANVLT | TRBJ2-6 | TRBV5-8
SVGGGSGQPQH | TRBJ1-5 | TRBV29-1
ASSRIGTAEAF | TRBJ1-1 | TRBV27
SAKQPNTEAF | TRBJ1-1 | TRBV29-1
ASSSRETFYGYT | TRBJ1-2 | TRBV27
ASSAPGLAYEQY | TRBJ2-7 | TRBV2
ASSLDTPGQGKTYEQY | TRBJ2-7 | TRBV5-1
ATSARGASVDTQY | TRBJ2-3 | TRBV15
ASSERTGVNEKLF | TRBJ1-4 | TRBV25-1
ASKETGAHYEQY | TRBJ2-7 | TRBV5-5
ASSGLYNEQF | TRBJ2-1 | TRBV6-5
ASSYDRGTEAF | TRBJ1-1 | TRBV6-5
ASSVRTGRDGELF | TRBJ2-2 | TRBV5-1
ASSSRTGRMNTEAF | TRBJ1-1 | TRBV11-2
ASSIRNEQF | TRBJ2-1 | TRBV19
ASSLLPRTGELF | TRBJ2-2 | TRBV5-1
ASSDNRNTEAF | TRBJ1-1 | TRBV6-4
ASRGTGDYTDTQY | TRBJ2-3 | TRBV28
ASSQAPAYATNEKLF | TRBJ1-4 | TRBV14
ASRVRVRSEAF | TRBJ1-1 | TRBV11-2
ASSLTGTAYSNQPQH | TRBJ1-5 | TRBV2
ASSLGQGVHEQY | TRBJ2-7 | TRBV5-4
ASSLRRDQPQH | TRBJ1-5 | TRBV27
ASSPGLAKNIQY | TRBJ2-4 | TRBV28
ASRAGGRTDTQY | TRBJ2-3 | TRBV27
ASDTGQGGFGNTEAF | TRBJ1-1 | TRBV2
ASSFADEQY | TRBJ2-7 | TRBV5-1
ASSFRGGAETQY | TRBJ2-5 | TRBV28
ASSLVGGSTDTQY | TRBJ2-3 | TRBV7-6
ASSIVSQGGYEQY | TRBJ2-7 | TRBV19
ASGGHRASYEQY | TRBJ2-7 | TRBV6-5
ASSLYSGSQETQY | TRBJ2-5 | TRBV5-6
ASSSWTKAGTEAF | TRBJ1-1 | TRBV6-5
ASSLVRNTEAF | TRBJ1-1 | TRBV27
ASSLSNLAGADTQY | TRBJ2-3 | TRBV27
ASSRKPPDRAQNYGYT | TRBJ1-2 | TRBV4-1
ASSLLSQVTYEQY | TRBJ2-7 | TRBV5-5
ASSRGRVYGYT | TRBJ1-2 | TRBV27
ASSLVGTGNSPLH | TRBJ1-6 | TRBV11-2
ASRGDRAYGYT | TRBJ1-2 | TRBV6-1
ASSLASGAQETQY | TRBJ2-5 | TRBV5-4
ASSQAGTSGRGEQF | TRBJ2-1 | TRBV4-1
ASSLGPSGTITYEQY | TRBJ2-7 | TRBV7-2
ASSGGLAGIGELF | TRBJ2-2 | TRBV9
ASSPPRTGVGLGEQF | TRBJ2-1 | TRBV18
ASSLEPGATGELF | TRBJ2-2 | TRBV7-6
ASRTESTTNYGYT | TRBJ1-2 | TRBV28
ASSQDRAAGEKLF | TRBJ1-4 | TRBV4-1
ASRGQGAPYGYT | TRBJ1-2 | TRBV5-1
AWSGQGGEKLF | TRBJ1-4 | TRBV30
SVNIDTGHLETQY | TRBJ2-5 | TRBV29-1
ASSFAGISYEQY | TRBJ2-7 | TRBV5-6
ASSLTGPFYGYT | TRBJ1-2 | TRBV14
ASRRDSFIYNEQF | TRBJ2-1 | TRBV5-1